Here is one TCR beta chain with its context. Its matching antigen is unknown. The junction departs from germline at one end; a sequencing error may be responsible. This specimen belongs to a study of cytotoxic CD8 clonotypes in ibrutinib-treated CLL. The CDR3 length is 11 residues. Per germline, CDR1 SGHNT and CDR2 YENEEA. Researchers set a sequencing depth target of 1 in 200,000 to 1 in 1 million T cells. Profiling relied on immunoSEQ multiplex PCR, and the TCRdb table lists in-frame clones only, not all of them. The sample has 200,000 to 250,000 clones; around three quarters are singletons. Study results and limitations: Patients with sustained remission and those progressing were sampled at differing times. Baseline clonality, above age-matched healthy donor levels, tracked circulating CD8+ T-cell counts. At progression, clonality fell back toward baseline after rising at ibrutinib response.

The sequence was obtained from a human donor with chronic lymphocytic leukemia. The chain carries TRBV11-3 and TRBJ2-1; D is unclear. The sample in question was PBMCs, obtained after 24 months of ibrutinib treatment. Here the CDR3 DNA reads TGTGCCAGCAGCTCCCACAATGAGCAGTTCTTC. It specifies CASSSHNEQFF.